What follows are 15 T cell receptor beta chains derived from one specimen sequenced in a study of human T cells and chemical hapten exposure. Each CDR3 protein is one row after TCRdb ran MiXCR on the RACE reads. The table has roughly 89,000 distinct CDR3 sequences, approximately 10% seen once; the top ten hold 1.1%. Time point meaning: patch test 3, about 24 weeks after DPC sensitization. The sample's treatment: therapeutic diphenylcyclopropenone sensitization with weekly scalp DPC. Here the sequenced sample was whole blood, taken in connection with sensitization to the hapten diphenylcyclopropenone (DPC). The receptors come from a woman aged 30 to 39 with alopecia areata. Some clones in this sample may be carry-over from other donors' samples.

The table lists this clonotype with many counts. CDR3 DNA sequence: TGTGCCAGCAGGCCCGGGACAGGGGGCGGGAACACTGAAGCTTTCTTT. Its protein is CASRPGTGGGNTEAFF. The chain joins TRBV2 to TRBJ1-1; 12 nucleotides agree with TRBD1. The V gene end was trimmed by 6 bases and the J gene end by 1 base; junction bases not matched to a gene: 6. This CDR3 has 16 residues. CDR1 and CDR2 (germline): SNHLY, FYNNEI. Full variable domain (missing parts from reference TRBV2 and TRBJ1-1): EPEVTQTPSHQVTQMGQEVILRCVPISNHLYFYWYRQILGQKVEFLVSFYNNEISEKSEIFDDQFSVERPDGSNFTLKIRSTKLEDSAMYFCASRPGTGGGNTEAFFGQGTRLTVV.

This clonotype has ten or more counts. This chain joins TRBV28 and TRBJ1-5; perhaps TRBD1 as D (6 bases). The CDR3 has 15 amino acids. CDR1 is MDHEN and CDR2 is SYDVKM in the germline V gene. The ends were cut back, 4 bases at V and 7 bases at J, with 17 bases in the middle. In DNA, the CDR3 is TGTGCCAGCAGTTCCGGGACACCTGCCCAACAGCCCCAGCATTTT. Residues: CASSSGTPAQQPQHF. Full variable domain (outside the CDR3, taken from reference TRBV28 and TRBJ1-5): DVKVTQSSRYLVKRTGEKVFLECVQDMDHENMFWYRQDPGLGLRLIYFSYDVKMKEKGDIPEGYSVSREKKERFSLILESASTNQTSMYLCASSSGTPAQQPQHFGDGTRLSIL.

This clonotype was recorded many times. The CDR3 spells CASSEYRHEQYV. The DNA for the CDR3 is TGCGCCAGCAGTGAGTACAGGCACGAGCAGTACGTC. The rearrangement uses TRBV10-2 and TRBJ2-7; D perhaps matches TRBD1 (5 bases). V was shortened by 1 base and J by 5 bases, with 6 bases between the two germline ends. The CDR3 is 12 residues long. CDR1 is WSHSY, CDR2 SAAADI, per germline.

This clonotype was counted between two and nine times. The chain has TRBV27 and TRBJ1-1, with TRBD1 as a possible D gene (5 bases). Germline V gives CDR1 MNHEY, CDR2 SMNVEV (reference sequence). The CDR3 length is 13 residues. With 5 bases removed from V and 5 bases from J, the gap between germline ends came to 12 bases. This CDR3 reads CASSVTGSTEAFF. DNA of the CDR3: TGTGCCAGCAGTGTAACAGGTTCTACTGAAGCTTTCTTT.

This rearrangement joins TRBV3-1 to TRBJ2-7; D is tentatively TRBD1 or TRBD2 (5 bases each). Germline-derived CDR1 and CDR2 are LGHDT and YNNKEL (reference sequence). V lost 1 base, J lost 8 bases, and 12 bases lay in between. The CDR3 length is 13 residues. Written as DNA, the CDR3 is TGTGCCAGCAGCCAAGGGGATAGGGACCAGCAGTACGTC. It translates to CASSQGDRDQQYV.

This clonotype was observed a handful of times. The chain uses TRBV27 and TRBJ1-6; weak D call: TRBD1 (5 bases). The germline V and J ends were trimmed by 6 bases and 1 base, with 19 bases remaining between them. This CDR3 is built from 18 residues. Germline V gene lookup returns CDR1 MNHEY and CDR2 SMNVEV (reference sequence). The CDR3 DNA reads TGTGCCAGCAGCCCGAACCGGGGCAGGGCTTCCTATAATTCACCCCTCCACTTT. Translated: CASSPNRGRASYNSPLHF.

The chain employs TRBV28 and TRBJ1-4, with 8 bases matching TRBD1. V shed 5 bases and J 7 bases; nucleotides not matched to a gene: 6. Germline V gene data show CDR1 as MDHEN and CDR2 as SYDVKM. The CDR3 loop spans 14 amino acids. The CDR3 coding sequence is TGTGCCAGCAGTACCGGACAGGGTGGTGAAAAACTGTTTTTT. This codes for CASSTGQGGEKLFF.

The sample holds a few counts of this clonotype. V is TRBV24-1 and J is TRBJ2-2; 10 bases fit TRBD2. The CDR3 loop spans 16 amino acids. V trimming: 0 bases; J trimming: 6 bases; junction bases outside the gene matches: 3. The germline gives CDR1 KGHDR, CDR2 SFDVKD. DNA of the CDR3: TGTGCCACCAGTGATTTGCTAGCGGGAGACTCCGGGGAGCTGTTTTTT. Translation: CATSDLLAGDSGELFF.

The CDR3 DNA reads as TGTGCCAGCAGCTGGGGCGGATGGCCCGAGCAGTACTTC. Translated: CASSWGGWPEQYF. The rearrangement uses TRBV28 and TRBJ2-7; perhaps TRBD1 as D (5 bases). The ends were cut back, 6 bases at V and 6 bases at J, with 15 bases in the middle. The CDR3 has 13 amino acids. CDR1 MDHEN and CDR2 SYDVKM come from the germline V gene.

This clonotype was counted only a few times. The J gene is TRBJ2-2, the V gene TRBV5-4; no clear D gene. CDR3 length equals 12 residues. The V gene lost 9 bases and the J gene lost 4 bases, with 10 bases spanning the gap. CDR1 is SGHNT, CDR2 YYREEE, per germline (reference sequence). This CDR3 reads CANRAGTGELFF. CDR3 nucleotide sequence: TGTGCCAACAGAGCTGGCACCGGGGAGCTGTTTTTT.

The chain joins TRBV9 to TRBJ1-5; no definite D call. V lost 1 base, J lost 3 bases, and 11 bases lay in between. Per the germline V gene, CDR1 is SGDLS and CDR2 is YYNGEE. CDR3 length equals 15 residues. CDR3 nucleotides: TGTGCCAGCAGCGTATCCGGAGCGAACAATCAGCCCCAGCATTTT. Translation: CASSVSGANNQPQHF.

This clonotype occurred many times. This chain links TRBV11-2 with TRBJ2-5, with 7 bases matching TRBD1. This CDR3 is 15 amino acids long. V shed 5 bases, J shed 6 bases, and the junction held 12 bases outside the gene matches. The germline CDR1 and CDR2 sequences are SGHAT and FQNNGV. Written as DNA, the CDR3 is TGTGCCAGCAGCGCCCGACAGGGACCCGTCAAGACCCAGTACTTC. As protein: CASSARQGPVKTQYF. The complete variable domain, with remaining parts taken from reference TRBV11-2 and TRBJ2-5, reads EAGVAQSPRYKIIEKRQSVAFWCNPISGHATLYWYQQILGQGPKLLIQFQNNGVVDDSQLPKDRFSAERLKGVDSTLKIQPAKLEDSAVYLCASSARQGPVKTQYFGPGTRLLVL.

There are many counts of this clonotype. The chain joins TRBV18 to TRBJ2-3; D perhaps matches TRBD2 (7 bases). The ends were cut back, 2 bases at V and 1 base at J, with 13 bases in the middle. The CDR3 totals 16 residues. CDR1 KGHSH and CDR2 LQKENI come from the germline V gene. This CDR3 reads CASSPSGGGGTDTQYF. The CDR3 nucleotides are TGTGCCAGCTCACCATCTGGGGGGGGCGGCACAGATACGCAGTATTTT.

This clonotype was detected ten times or more. V gene TRBV4-1 combines with J gene TRBJ2-1; tentatively, D is TRBD2 (6 bases). CDR1 and CDR2 (germline): MGHRA, YSYEKL. The CDR3 loop spans 14 amino acids. The V gene lost 4 bases and the J gene lost 8 bases, with 15 bases spanning the gap. CDR3 DNA: TGCGCCAGCAGCCCAAACCCGACTAGGGATGAGCAGTTCTTC. Translation: CASSPNPTRDEQFF.

The sample holds many counts of this clonotype. This rearrangement joins TRBV20-1 to TRBJ1-4; no definite D call. In germline, CDR1 is DFQATT, CDR2 SNEGSKA (reference sequence). V lost 5 bases to trimming and J lost 6 bases, with 19 bases between them. CDR3 size: 15 residues. In DNA, the CDR3 is TGCAGTGCTCCTGGGCCGTTGGCTTCGTATGAAAAACTGTTTTTT. This gives the protein CSAPGPLASYEKLFF.